This T cell receptor beta chain was found in a study of blood T cell repertoires in COVID-19 (TCRdb year 2020). Broadly, across the study: Collaborator samples came from the United States, Italy and Spain and covered acute and convalescent phases of COVID-19. The material from the prospective study consisted of cDNA or gDNA derived from T cells, B-cell-depleted T cells, or PBMCs. Deeply sampled blood TCRbeta repertoires from subjects exposed to, actively infected with, or recovered from COVID-19 were included in the dataset. The repertoires were released in a freely available public database intended as a resource for research on the immune response to SARS-CoV-2. Samples came from the ongoing ImmuneRACE study (first 160 participants) plus 1,254 subjects from 6 global collaborators. The sample metadata nearly always contained a de-identified subject ID, COVID-19 status, age in years and sex. Where available, HLA class I and class II types were obtained from metadata supplied by the sample provider rather than from assay-based typing. The research as a whole found: Clinical and demographic metadata were provided uncurated, with the amount varying by source and participant.

A remark on this clone: This clone's antigen is unknown. Base-call qualities are not available, and no considerably larger clone is one nucleotide away.

The immunoSEQ Assay, a bias-controlled multiplex PCR, was used to amplify TCRbeta CDR3 regions from genomic DNA. From the authors' description of their analysis: Nucleated cell counts per sample were estimated from amplification of reference gene primers within the assay. To quantify the absolute abundance of each unique TCRbeta CDR3 rearrangement, sequence reads were collapsed and filtered. For each sample, productive Simpson clonality was calculated by taking the square root of Simpson's diversity index across productive rearrangements. TCRdb provides this immuneACCESS table in a form limited to in-frame rearrangements. Some clones are lacking; in checked studies, under half of them reflect an unresolved V gene, and why the rest are absent is not known. V, J and clone size are those of that table, while D and trimming were read from the DNA. For this sample the table gives approximately 280,000 clones, of which about 89% were detected only once. In total, the top ten clones hold over 2% of the sample.

Participants in the prospective study were enrolled through a virtual design, were aged roughly 18 to 100 years, and lived in roughly 26 United States geographic areas. Cohort assignment in the prospective study relied on participant-reported clinical history from a screening survey and a study questionnaire. Recovered participants in ImmuneRACE Cohort 3 were defined by two consecutive negative NP/OP PCR tests, clearance by a healthcare professional, or resolution of symptoms. In the prospective study, whole blood, serum and a nasopharyngeal or oropharyngeal swab were collected from each participant by mobile phlebotomists. Additional blood draws and questionnaires over a roughly two-month period could optionally be provided by prospective study participants. Blood samples from the prospective study were shipped frozen or at room temperature prior to DNA extraction. Spanning cysteine to phenylalanine, the CDR3 consists of 14 amino acids. The kept DNA is CDR3 alone, 42 bases in frame from the first base. V and J lose 4 bases and 4 bases, and a span of 16 bases separates them. CDR1 GTSNPN and CDR2 SVGIG are derived from the germline V gene (reference sequence).

This chain is built from TRBV30 and TRBJ1-2; a confident D gene designation cannot be given. The sequence was obtained from a woman in her late teens or twenties who had recovered from COVID-19. Input material: PBMCs or T cells enriched from blood (not recorded which). The DNA reads TGTGCCTGGAATCGGGGAGAATCCCGCTATGGCTACACCTTC. Translated, this is CAWNRGESRYGYTF.